These 6 T cell receptor beta chains originate from one sample sequenced in a study of blood T cell repertoires in COVID-19 (dated by TCRdb to 2018 to 2020). Preparation of the library involved the immunoSEQ multiplex PCR assay. TCRdb carries this immuneACCESS record with in-frame sequences only. Its versions omit some clonotypes, under half of them owing to an unresolved V gene in the studies checked, with the rest unexplained. The sample has approximately 390,000 clones on record, just under 90% of them singletons. Of the sample, approximately 9.3% falls within the top ten clones. The source material was PBMCs or T cells enriched from blood (not recorded which). The receptor source for this set is a woman aged 50 to 65 who had recovered from COVID-19.

The gene calls are TRBV19 and TRBJ1-2; tentatively, D is TRBD1 (6 bases). Germline-derived CDR1 and CDR2 are LNHDA and SQIVND (reference sequence). This CDR3 is 13 amino acids long. Between the trimmed V and J ends, which lost 4 bases and 1 base, there was a span of 7 bases. In DNA form, the CDR3 reads TGTGCCAGTAGTACACAGGGTAACTATGGCTACACCTTC. Encoded protein: CASSTQGNYGYTF.

V and J are TRBV29-1 and TRBJ1-1; 8 bases agree with TRBD1. V was clipped by 7 bases and J by 6 bases; unmatched bases: 4. Germline CDR1 and CDR2: SQVTM and ANQGSEA. The CDR3 consists of 11 residues. The CDR3 sequence is CSATGEAEAFF. The CDR3 DNA follows: TGCAGCGCGACAGGGGAGGCTGAAGCTTTCTTT.

This clone came up once. This rearrangement joins TRBV7-2 to TRBJ1-4; weak D call: TRBD1 (5 bases). The germline gives CDR1 SGHTA, CDR2 FQGNSA. This CDR3 has 13 amino acids. V dropped 7 bases and J dropped 10 bases, with 16 bases sitting between them. The DNA for the CDR3 is TGTGCCAGCACCGAAGCGGGGCAGGGAAAACTGTTTTTT. Translated: CASTEAGQGKLFF.

In its sample, this clone was seen a few times. V usage is TRBV29-1 and J usage is TRBJ2-5; D may be TRBD2 (6 bases). Germline assignment: CDR1 SQVTM and CDR2 ANQGSEA. This CDR3 is built from 16 residues. V was shortened by 6 bases and J by 4 bases, with 24 bases between the two germline ends. CDR3 nucleotides: TGCAGCGTGGGGAGGCAGGGAGGCCTGGGCAGAGAGACCCAGTACTTC. Translated: CSVGRQGGLGRETQYF. Drawing the rest from reference TRBV29-1 and TRBJ2-5, the complete variable domain is SAVISQKPSRDICQRGTSLTIQCQVDSQVTMMFWYRQQPGQSLTLIATANQGSEATYESGFVIDKFPISRPNLTFSTLTVSNMSPEDSSIYLCSVGRQGGLGRETQYFGPGTRLLVL.

This chain connects TRBV7-9 to TRBJ1-6; no clear D. The CDR3 consists of 14 residues. V lost 2 bases to trimming and J lost 7 bases, with 9 bases between them. Germline V gene lookup returns CDR1 SEHNR and CDR2 FQNEAQ (reference sequence). CDR3 protein: CASSLILENSPLHF. The CDR3 bases are TGTGCCAGCAGCTTAATATTAGAGAATTCACCCCTCCACTTT.

This clone was counted a few times. The rearrangement links TRBV29-1 to TRBJ2-7; 9 nucleotides agree with TRBD1. The CDR3 is 15 amino acids. The V gene's germline CDR1 is SQVTM and CDR2 ANQGSEA. V trimming: 3 bases; J trimming: 3 bases; junction bases outside the gene matches: 9. The CDR3 nucleotides read TGCAGCGTTGACGGGGGACAGGGTGATGTCTACGAGCAGTACTTC. This codes for CSVDGGQGDVYEQYF.